A selection of T cell receptor beta chains follows, all from one sample in a study of shared clonotypes between healthy human individuals. The data were produced by immunoSEQ multiplex PCR, yet TCRdb's version contains in-frame clones alone and is incomplete. The table has about 460,000 clones, about 74% seen once. Material for sequencing was PBMCs. The receptors here all came from a woman aged 35 to 49 in good health. Some clones in this sample may be carry-over from other donors' samples. Each CDR3 is given with its conserved first and last residue. The D gene is left open where the match is weak. Size values are once, few and many counts, or a class for expanded clones, and some rows have none.

cdr3_aa,cdr3_nt,v_call,d_call,clone_size,j_call
CASSENGKLFF,TGTGCCAGCAGTGAAAACGGAAAACTGTTTTTT,TRBV2,NA,NA,TRBJ1-4
CASSVGSGGRVLYNEQFF,TGTGCCAGCAGCGTAGGGAGTGGCGGGAGAGTTCTCTACAATGAGCAGTTCTTC,TRBV9,TRBD2,few,TRBJ2-1
CASRTQGPGTREFF,TGTGCCAGCAGGACCCAGGGGCCGGGGACAAGGGAGTTCTTC,TRBV2,NA,NA,TRBJ2-1
CASSLAANEKLFF,TGTGCCAGCAGCTTAGCGGCAAATGAAAAACTGTTTTTT,TRBV7-9,NA,few,TRBJ1-4
CASSPMTGSLNTEAFF,TGTGCCAGCAGTCCAATGACAGGGTCCCTGAACACTGAAGCTTTCTTT,TRBV27,TRBD1,NA,TRBJ1-1
CASSPRKGYEQYF,TGTGCCAGCTCACCAAGGAAGGGCTACGAGCAGTACTTC,TRBV18,NA,NA,TRBJ2-7
CASSQDGHNTEAFF,TGCGCCAGCAGCCAAGATGGCCATAACACTGAAGCTTTCTTT,TRBV4-3,NA,few,TRBJ1-1
CSGTVLETQYF,TGCAGCGGCACAGTCCTGGAGACCCAGTACTTC,TRBV29-1,NA,NA,TRBJ2-5
CASSFPSGSGDEQYF,TGTGCCAGCAGTTTCCCTAGCGGGAGTGGCGACGAGCAGTACTTC,TRBV6-8,TRBD2,once,TRBJ2-7
CASGVAFGGYTF,TGTGCCAGTGGGGTGGCTTTCGGGGGCTACACCTTC,TRBV2,NA,NA,TRBJ1-2
CASSLMPSGSSYNEQFF,TGTGCCAGCAGCTTAATGCCTAGCGGGAGCTCCTACAATGAGCAGTTCTTC,TRBV7-3,TRBD2,NA,TRBJ2-1
CASSQDPGDLSEQYF,TGCGCCAGCAGCCAAGATCCGGGGGACCTAAGCGAGCAGTACTTC,TRBV4-3,NA,few,TRBJ2-7
CASSPRTGGNTEAFF,TGTGCCAGCAGTCCGCGGACAGGGGGAAACACTGAAGCTTTCTTT,TRBV28,TRBD1,NA,TRBJ1-1
CASSERATSGTYEQYF,TGTGCCAGCAGTGAACGCGCGACCAGCGGGACCTACGAGCAGTACTTC,TRBV6-1,TRBD2,NA,TRBJ2-7
CASLYPTSGQETQYF,TGTGCCAGCCTGTATCCCACTAGCGGCCAAGAGACCCAGTACTTC,TRBV6-7,TRBD2,NA,TRBJ2-5
CASSPDRGRGGELFF,TGCGCCAGCAGCCCGGACAGGGGGCGAGGCGGGGAGCTGTTTTTT,TRBV5-1,TRBD1,NA,TRBJ2-2
CASSLARDYNEQFF,TGTGCCAGCAGCTTAGCCCGGGATTACAATGAGCAGTTCTTC,TRBV7-3,NA,NA,TRBJ2-1
CASSLAPGANVLTF,TGTGCCAGCAGCCTAGCCCCTGGGGCCAACGTCCTGACTTTC,TRBV7-3,NA,NA,TRBJ2-6
CASSPPGRGAEGYTF,TGTGCCAGCAGCCCCCCCGGCCGGGGGGCAGAAGGCTACACCTTC,TRBV9,NA,few,TRBJ1-2
CASSESTGELFF,TGTGCCAGCAGTGAATCTACCGGGGAGCTGTTTTTT,TRBV25-1,NA,once,TRBJ2-2
CASSEALVKQFF,TGTGCCAGCAGTGAAGCCTTAGTTAAGCAGTTCTTC,TRBV2,NA,NA,TRBJ2-1
CASKQRGLYEQYF,TGTGCCAGCAAACAAAGGGGGCTATACGAGCAGTACTTC,TRBV6-1,TRBD1,NA,TRBJ2-7
CASSGRALEQYF,TGTGCCAGCAGCGGGAGGGCCTTGGAGCAGTACTTC,TRBV7-2,TRBD2,NA,TRBJ2-7
CSASRQGLQETQYF,TGCAGCGCTTCCCGACAGGGGCTTCAAGAGACCCAGTACTTC,TRBV29-1,TRBD1,NA,TRBJ2-5
CAWSGGAYGYTF,TGTGCCTGGAGTGGGGGGGCCTATGGCTACACCTTC,TRBV30,NA,NA,TRBJ1-2
CAISDGSTQYF,TGTGCCATCAGTGATGGTAGTACGCAGTATTTT,TRBV10-3,NA,NA,TRBJ2-3
CASSPGTGYYEQYF,TGTGCCAGCAGCCCCGGGACAGGTTACTACGAGCAGTACTTC,TRBV14,TRBD1,NA,TRBJ2-7
CASSPLTGGREQYF,TGTGCCAGCTCACCACTAACAGGGGGGCGGGAGCAGTACTTC,TRBV18,TRBD1,once,TRBJ2-7
CASSLLVASTDTQYF,TGTGCCAGCAGCTTACTCGTTGCTAGCACAGATACGCAGTATTTT,TRBV7-2,NA,few,TRBJ2-3
CASSALGQWGTEAFF,TGTGCCAGCAGTGCTCTGGGGCAGTGGGGCACTGAAGCTTTCTTT,TRBV2,NA,NA,TRBJ1-1
CASSARRESNTQYF,TGTGCCAGCAGCGCTCGGCGGGAGAGTAATACGCAGTATTTT,TRBV9,TRBD2,NA,TRBJ2-3
CASSLGRSTDTQYF,TGTGCCAGCAGTTTAGGTAGGAGCACAGATACGCAGTATTTT,TRBV28,NA,NA,TRBJ2-3